These 31 T cell receptor beta chains came from one sample sequenced in a study of memory CD4+ T cells and cytomegalovirus serostatus. Single viable CD3+CD4+CD8-CD45RO+ cells were sorted as the memory CD4+ T cells. Only in-frame clones appear in the TCRdb table, and some are missing; sequencing was by immunoSEQ multiplex PCR. The sample shows roughly 53,000 clones, around 81% of them seen only once. Sequencing was carried out using memory CD4+ T cells from blood. Source of these receptors: an adult in good health and CMV-seronegative.

The rearrangement uses TRBV7-2 and TRBJ1-6; tentative D call: TRBD1 (5 bases). Trimming removed 5 bases from V and 9 bases from J, with 17 bases in between. The V gene's germline CDR1 is SGHTA and CDR2 FQGNSA. This CDR3 is built from 15 residues. CDR3 DNA sequence: TGTGCCAGCAGCCGGCCGGGGGGAGGTGGTTCACCCCTCCACTTT. Its translation: CASSRPGGGGSPLHF.

CDR3 nucleotide sequence: TGTGCCAGCAGTGTCGAACAGGGCCTCATGAACACTGAAGCTTTCTTT. As protein: CASSVEQGLMNTEAFF. The J gene is TRBJ1-1, the V gene TRBV2, with D possibly TRBD1 on 6 matching bases. V lost 4 bases and J 0 bases, leaving 15 bases between the germline ends. This CDR3 region has 16 residues. Germline V gene data show CDR1 as SNHLY and CDR2 as FYNNEI.

The rearrangement joins TRBV9 to TRBJ2-2; a weak D match, TRBD2 (6 bases). Per the germline V gene, CDR1 is SGDLS and CDR2 is YYNGEE. Deletions cut 4 bases from V and 5 bases from J, with 12 bases between. This CDR3 has 14 amino acids. The CDR3 nucleotides are TGTGCCAGCAGCTCGGGACTCACAACCGGGGAGCTGTTTTTT. Translating gives CASSSGLTTGELFF.

This chain uses TRBV2 with TRBJ2-2, with a possible D match to TRBD1 (5 bases). Germline V gene sequence: CDR1 SNHLY, CDR2 FYNNEI. This CDR3 is 15 amino acids long. V was clipped by 6 bases and J by 5 bases, with 16 bases between them. The CDR3 sequence is CASRPVGRATGELFF. The DNA for the CDR3 is TGTGCCAGCAGGCCAGTGGGCAGGGCGACCGGGGAGCTGTTTTTT.

This chain links TRBV2 with TRBJ2-3; D tentatively reads TRBD1 or TRBD2 (6 bases each). The germline V and J ends were trimmed by 0 bases and 2 bases, with 9 bases remaining between them. CDR1 SNHLY and CDR2 FYNNEI come from the germline V gene. This CDR3 has 15 amino acids. CDR3 bases: TGTGCCAGCAGTGAAGCGGGGGGCACCACAGATACGCAGTATTTT. It encodes CASSEAGGTTDTQYF.

The rearrangement links TRBV7-2 to TRBJ2-7; D possibly corresponds to TRBD2 (5 bases). The V end was cut by 2 bases, the J end by 3 bases, with 11 bases between. The CDR3 consists of 14 residues. Germline CDR1 and CDR2: SGHTA and FQGNSA. CDR3 nucleotides: TGTGCCAGCAGCTTATCCGGGGTTTTCTACGAGCAGTACTTC. Translation gives CASSLSGVFYEQYF. Based on the CDR3 plus reference TRBV7-2 and TRBJ2-7, the full variable domain is GAGVSQSPSNKVTEKGKDVELRCDPISGHTALYWYRQSLGQGLEFLIYFQGNSAPDKSGLPSDRFSAERTGGSVSTLTIQRTQQEDSAVYLCASSLSGVFYEQYFGPGTRLTVT.

V and J are TRBV28 and TRBJ2-7; 7 bases match TRBD2. The CDR3 is 12 amino acids. The J segment lost 5 bases and the V segment lost 7 bases, leaving 5 bases of the junction unmatched. Per the germline V gene, CDR1 is MDHEN and CDR2 is SYDVKM. The CDR3 is CASIRRGDEQYF. In nucleotides, the CDR3 is TGTGCCAGCATTCGCCGGGGGGACGAGCAGTACTTC.

The rearrangement uses TRBV5-5 and TRBJ1-1; D call uncertain. The CDR3 has 12 amino acids. Trimming left V 2 bases short and J 7 bases short, with 9 bases between. CDR1 SGHKS and CDR2 YYEKEE come from the germline V gene (reference sequence). CDR3: CASSLVPDEAFF. The CDR3 bases are TGTGCCAGCAGCTTAGTGCCCGATGAAGCTTTCTTT.

The chain employs TRBV7-3 and TRBJ1-1; TRBD1 is a possible D gene (6 bases). Trimming left V 2 bases short and J 5 bases short, with 15 bases between. Germline V gene sequence: CDR1 SGHTA, CDR2 FQGTGA. The CDR3 contains 15 residues. The CDR3 sequence is CASSLYLGGPTEAFF. The CDR3 DNA follows: TGTGCCAGCAGCTTATATCTGGGGGGCCCAACTGAAGCTTTCTTT. Supplemented by reference TRBV7-3 and TRBJ1-1, the full variable domain reads GAGVSQTPSNKVTEKGKYVELRCDPISGHTALYWYRQSLGQGPEFLIYFQGTGAADDSGLPNDRFFAVRPEGSVSTLKIQRTERGDSAVYLCASSLYLGGPTEAFFGQGTRLTVV.

For the CDR3, the DNA is TGTGCCATCAGTGGTCGGACTAGCGGGGGGGGTATGAACTCCTACAATGAGCAGTTCTTC. Amino acids: CAISGRTSGGGMNSYNEQFF. The rearrangement uses TRBV10-3 and TRBJ2-1, with TRBD2 identical over 15 bases. The CDR3 runs 20 residues. After removal of 4 bases from V and 0 bases from J, the junction contained 10 bases not matched to a gene. Germline lookup yields CDR1 ENHRY and CDR2 SYGVKD.

The rearrangement uses TRBV7-2 and TRBJ2-7, with D tentatively TRBD1 (5 bases). Germline V gene sequence: CDR1 SGHTA, CDR2 FQGNSA. The CDR3 totals 13 residues. The ends were cut back, 5 bases at V and 4 bases at J, with 12 bases in the middle. CDR3 amino acids: CASSPGPGYEQYF. CDR3 nucleotide sequence: TGTGCCAGCAGCCCCGGCCCAGGGTACGAGCAGTACTTC.

This chain joins TRBV5-1 and TRBJ2-2; D is unresolved. The germline CDR1 and CDR2 sequences are SGHRS and YFSETQ. The CDR3 spans 15 residues. Trimming left V 5 bases short and J 0 bases short, with 11 bases between. CDR3 in DNA: TGCGCCAGCAGACACGGACCTACGAACACCGGGGAGCTGTTTTTT. Protein: CASRHGPTNTGELFF.

The sample holds one count of this clone. The chain has TRBV10-3 and TRBJ2-7, with 10 positions matching TRBD1. V dropped 4 bases and J dropped 4; count of bases not matched to a gene: 10. CDR3 length: 16 residues. Germline V gene lookup returns CDR1 ENHRY and CDR2 SYGVKD. The CDR3 here is CAISGNSPGQGYEQYF. The CDR3 region has the DNA TGTGCCATCAGTGGAAATTCTCCGGGACAGGGGTACGAGCAGTACTTC.

The chain couples TRBV27 to TRBJ1-5; D is unclear. V lost 3 bases, J lost 7 bases, and 19 bases lay in between. CDR1 and CDR2 from the germline V gene are MNHEY and SMNVEV (reference sequence). The CDR3 totals 16 residues. This CDR3 reads CASSFAGTGVRQPQHF. DNA of the CDR3: TGTGCCAGCAGTTTTGCGGGAACCGGGGTGCGGCAGCCCCAGCATTTT.

The chain uses TRBV2 and TRBJ2-1; D is perhaps TRBD1 (6 bases). V lost 8 bases and J 2 bases, leaving 13 bases between the germline ends. In germline, CDR1 is SNHLY, CDR2 FYNNEI. There are 14 residues in the CDR3. The CDR3 here is CASQDSFAYNEQFF. The DNA for the CDR3 is TGTGCCAGCCAGGACAGTTTTGCCTACAATGAGCAGTTCTTC.

The table lists this clone with a few counts. The chain has TRBV19 and TRBJ2-3; 8 bases map to TRBD2. After removal of 10 bases from V and 0 bases from J, the junction contained 3 bases not matched to a gene. This CDR3 is 13 amino acids long. Germline V lookup: CDR1 LNHDA, CDR2 SQIVND (reference sequence). The DNA for the CDR3 is TGTGCCAATACTAGCGGTAGCACAGATACGCAGTATTTT. Encoded protein: CANTSGSTDTQYF.

The rearrangement links TRBV10-3 to TRBJ1-2; D is unclear. From germline, CDR1 is ENHRY and CDR2 SYGVKD. This CDR3 spans 14 amino acids. V shed 2 bases and J shed 0 bases, with 7 bases lying between them. This chain's CDR3 is CAISETESNYGYTF. CDR3 nucleotides: TGTGCCATCAGTGAGACAGAGTCTAACTATGGCTACACCTTC.

This chain links TRBV18 with TRBJ2-6; D not resolved. V lost 6 bases, J lost 2 bases, and 11 bases lay in between. CDR3 size: 15 residues. From germline, CDR1 is KGHSH and CDR2 LQKENI. The CDR3 DNA follows: TGTGCCAGCTCTCCAGCCATAACTGGGGCCAACGTCCTGACTTTC. Its translation is CASSPAITGANVLTF.

The chain employs TRBV4-1 and TRBJ2-7; no reliable D call. Between the trimmed V and J ends, which lost 1 base and 4 bases, there was a span of 17 bases. The germline V gene encodes CDR1 MGHRA and CDR2 YSYEKL. The CDR3 sequence is 16 residues long. The CDR3 bases are TGCGCCAGCAGCCAAGGGCAGACTTTTCAAGTGTACGAGCAGTACTTC. Translation: CASSQGQTFQVYEQYF.

This chain links TRBV18 with TRBJ2-7; the D gene is possibly TRBD2 (6 bases). V lost 5 bases and J 2 bases, leaving 16 bases between the germline ends. The CDR3 extends over 15 amino acids. Germline-derived CDR1 and CDR2 are KGHSH and LQKENI. The CDR3 sequence is CASSRRGTQTYEQYF. The CDR3 bases are TGTGCCAGCTCAAGGCGCGGGACCCAGACCTACGAGCAGTACTTC.

This sequence joins TRBV7-6 and TRBJ2-3; no clear D gene. The CDR3 is 13 amino acids. CDR1 and CDR2 (germline): SGHVS, FNYEAQ. Between the trimmed V and J ends, which lost 4 bases and 3 bases, there was a span of 8 bases. CDR3 sequence reads: CASSSIRTDTQYF. DNA of the CDR3: TGTGCCAGCAGCTCTATACGGACAGATACGCAGTATTTT.

Turning to this clone: Other DNA sequences from this sample encode an identical CDR3 as well. This rearrangement joins TRBV18 to TRBJ1-1, with TRBD1 identical over 7 bases. Germline V lookup: CDR1 KGHSH, CDR2 LQKENI. The junction had 5 bases not matched to a gene; V was cut back by 6 bases and J by 1 base. This CDR3 has 14 amino acids. CDR3 sequence reads: CASSPGQQNTEAFF. CDR3 nucleotide sequence: TGTGCCAGCTCCCCGGGACAGCAGAACACTGAAGCTTTCTTT.

This chain links TRBV7-9 with TRBJ2-3; 10 positions match TRBD2. This CDR3 region has 16 residues. J gave up 6 bases and V 4 bases, and 10 bases lay outside the gene matches. The germline gives CDR1 SEHNR, CDR2 FQNEAQ (reference sequence). The DNA of the CDR3 is TGTGCCAGCAGCTATGGTCCCAGCGGGAGGGCCGATACGCAGTATTTT. This sequence encodes CASSYGPSGRADTQYF.

This sequence joins TRBV5-8 and TRBJ1-1; TRBD1 matches at 10 bases. This CDR3 region has 20 residues. V was clipped by 6 bases and J by 5 bases; unmatched bases: 25. The germline V gene encodes CDR1 SGHTS and CDR2 YDEGEE. The CDR3 spells CASTYRQGARGRFGKTEAFF. The CDR3, as DNA: TGTGCCAGCACGTACCGACAGGGGGCGCGTGGTAGGTTTGGGAAAACTGAAGCTTTCTTT. Full variable domain (missing parts from reference TRBV5-8 and TRBJ1-1): EAGVTQSPTHLIKTRGQQATLRCSPISGHTSVYWYQQALGLGLQFLLWYDEGEERNRGNFPPRFSGRQFPNYSSELNVNALELEDSALYLCASTYRQGARGRFGKTEAFFGQGTRLTVV.

The rearrangement uses TRBV29-1 and TRBJ2-1; the D gene is possibly TRBD2 (7 bases). In germline, CDR1 is SQVTM, CDR2 ANQGSEA. The length of the CDR3 is 16 residues. Trimming shortened V by 4 bases and J by 1 base, and 17 bases separated the two germline ends. The CDR3 nucleotides read TGCAGCGTTGCCTCTGGGGGGGGCGGTTCCTACAATGAGCAGTTCTTC. Encoded protein: CSVASGGGGSYNEQFF.

The CDR3 region is CASSWTSGRGNEQFF. Written as DNA, the CDR3 is TGTGCCAGCAGCTGGACTAGCGGGAGAGGCAATGAGCAGTTCTTC. The chain employs TRBV13 and TRBJ2-1; TRBD2 aligns across 13 bases. Germline loops: CDR1 PRHDT, CDR2 FYEKMQ (reference sequence). The CDR3 sequence is 15 residues long. Unmatched junction bases numbered 3, after V lost 4 bases and J lost 6 bases.

This rearrangement joins TRBV5-1 to TRBJ1-2; a weak D match, TRBD1 (5 bases). Trimming cost V 4 bases and J 5 bases, with 18 bases left between them. CDR1 SGHRS and CDR2 YFSETQ come from the germline V gene. The CDR3 loop spans 15 amino acids. CDR3 region: CASSPSEGRSYGYTF. In nucleotides, the CDR3 is TGCGCCAGCAGCCCCAGTGAGGGGAGATCTTATGGCTACACCTTC.

The rearrangement links TRBV10-3 to TRBJ2-2, with a tentative D call TRBD2 (5 bases). The germline CDR1 and CDR2 sequences are ENHRY and SYGVKD. This CDR3 is built from 14 residues. V was cut by 8 bases and J by 0 bases, with 10 bases left in between. This CDR3 is CAISLGANTGELFF. The CDR3 DNA reads as TGTGCCATCTCGCTCGGGGCGAACACCGGGGAGCTGTTTTTT.

The genes are TRBV7-2 and TRBJ2-3; 7 positions agree with TRBD2. Losses at the gene ends were 2 bases for V and 2 bases for J; bases not matched to a gene: 10. The germline V gene encodes CDR1 SGHTA and CDR2 FQGNSA. The CDR3 has 17 amino acids. The CDR3 region has the DNA TGTGCCAGCAGCTTACGCACCGGGGCGGGGGACACAGATACGCAGTATTTT. Encoded protein: CASSLRTGAGDTDTQYF.

The rearrangement uses TRBV19 and TRBJ1-4; a possible D gene is TRBD1 (5 bases). Trimming stripped 4 bases from V and 4 bases from J, with 13 bases between. This CDR3 has 15 residues. Per germline, CDR1 LNHDA and CDR2 SQIVND (reference sequence). CDR3 DNA sequence: TGTGCCAGTAGTACCCCCGCTGGGGGTAATGAAAAACTGTTTTTT. As protein: CASSTPAGGNEKLFF.

This sequence joins TRBV6-6 and TRBJ1-2; D uncertain. Trimming took 0 bases from V and 8 from J, leaving 19 bases between them. CDR1 is MNHNY, CDR2 SVGAGI, per germline (reference sequence). There are 16 residues in the CDR3. CDR3 amino acids: CASSYSGFRGPEGYTF. CDR3 bases: TGTGCCAGCAGTTACTCAGGATTTCGCGGGCCAGAAGGCTACACCTTC.